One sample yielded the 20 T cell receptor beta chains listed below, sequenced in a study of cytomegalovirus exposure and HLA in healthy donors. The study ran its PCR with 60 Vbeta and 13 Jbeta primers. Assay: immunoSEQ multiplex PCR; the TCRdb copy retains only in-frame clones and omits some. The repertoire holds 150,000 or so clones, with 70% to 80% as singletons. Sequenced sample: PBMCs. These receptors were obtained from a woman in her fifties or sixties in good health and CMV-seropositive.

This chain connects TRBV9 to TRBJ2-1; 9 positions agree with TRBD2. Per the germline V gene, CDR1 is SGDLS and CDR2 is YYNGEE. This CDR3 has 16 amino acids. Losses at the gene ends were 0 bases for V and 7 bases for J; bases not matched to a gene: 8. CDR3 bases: TGTGCCAGCAGCGTAGCGCCTGGGACTAGCTGGAATGAGCAGTTCTTC. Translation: CASSVAPGTSWNEQFF.

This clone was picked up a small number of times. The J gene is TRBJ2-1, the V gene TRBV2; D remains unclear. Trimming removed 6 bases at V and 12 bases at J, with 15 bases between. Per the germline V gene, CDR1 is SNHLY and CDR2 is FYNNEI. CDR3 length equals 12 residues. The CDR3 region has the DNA TGTGCCAGCAGCTCACCCGGGTCGGTGCAGTTCTTC. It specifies CASSSPGSVQFF.

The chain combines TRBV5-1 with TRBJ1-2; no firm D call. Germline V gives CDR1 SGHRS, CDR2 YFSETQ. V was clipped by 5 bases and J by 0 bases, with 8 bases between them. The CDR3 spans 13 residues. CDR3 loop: CASRQSTNYGYTF. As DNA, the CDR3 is TGCGCCAGCAGACAGTCCACTAACTATGGCTACACCTTC.

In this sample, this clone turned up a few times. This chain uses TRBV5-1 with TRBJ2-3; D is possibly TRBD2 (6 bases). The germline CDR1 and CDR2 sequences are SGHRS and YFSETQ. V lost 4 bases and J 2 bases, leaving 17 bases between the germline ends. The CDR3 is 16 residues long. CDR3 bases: TGCGCCAGCAGCCTAGGGACTTCCCCTAACACAGATACGCAGTATTTT. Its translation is CASSLGTSPNTDTQYF.

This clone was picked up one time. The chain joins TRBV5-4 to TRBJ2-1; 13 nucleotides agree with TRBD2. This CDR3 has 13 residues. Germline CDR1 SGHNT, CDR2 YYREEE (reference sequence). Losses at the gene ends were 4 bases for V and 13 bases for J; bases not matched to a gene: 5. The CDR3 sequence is CASSETSGRVQFF. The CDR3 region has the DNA TGTGCCAGCAGCGAAACTAGCGGGAGGGTTCAGTTCTTC.

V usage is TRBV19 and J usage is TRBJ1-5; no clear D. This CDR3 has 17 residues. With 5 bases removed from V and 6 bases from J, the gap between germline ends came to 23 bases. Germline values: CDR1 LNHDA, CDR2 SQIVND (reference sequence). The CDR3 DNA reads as TGTGCCAGTAGTCTCGGAGGGCAGGTCCGGGGTGGTCAGCCCCAGCATTTT. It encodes CASSLGGQVRGGQPQHF. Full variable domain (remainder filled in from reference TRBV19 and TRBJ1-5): DGGITQSPKYLFRKEGQNVTLSCEQNLNHDAMYWYRQDPGQGLRLIYYSQIVNDFQKGDIAEGYSVSREKKESFPLTVTSAQKNPTAFYLCASSLGGQVRGGQPQHFGDGTRLSIL.

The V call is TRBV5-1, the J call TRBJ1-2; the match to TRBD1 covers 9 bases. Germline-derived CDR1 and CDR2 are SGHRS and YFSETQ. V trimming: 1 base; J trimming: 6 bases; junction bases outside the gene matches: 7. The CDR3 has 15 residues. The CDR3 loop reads CASSLWTGVSDGYTF. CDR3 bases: TGCGCCAGCAGCTTGTGGACAGGGGTCTCGGATGGCTACACCTTC.

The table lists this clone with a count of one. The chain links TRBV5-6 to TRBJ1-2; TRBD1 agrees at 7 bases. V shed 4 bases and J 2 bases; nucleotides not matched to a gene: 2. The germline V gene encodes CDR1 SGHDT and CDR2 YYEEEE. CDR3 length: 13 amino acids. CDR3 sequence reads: CASSPDRNYGYTF. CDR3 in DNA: TGTGCCAGCAGCCCGGACAGGAACTATGGCTACACCTTC. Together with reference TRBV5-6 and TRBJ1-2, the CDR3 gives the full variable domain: DAGVTQSPTHLIKTRGQQVTLRCSPKSGHDTVSWYQQALGQGPQFIFQYYEEEERQRGNFPDRFSGHQFPNYSSELNVNALLLGDSALYLCASSPDRNYGYTFGSGTRLTVV.

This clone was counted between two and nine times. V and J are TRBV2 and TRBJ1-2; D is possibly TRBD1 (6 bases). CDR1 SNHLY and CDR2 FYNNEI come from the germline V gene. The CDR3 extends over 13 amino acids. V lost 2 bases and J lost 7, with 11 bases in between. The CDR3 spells CASSENREGGYTF. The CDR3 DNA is TGTGCCAGCAGTGAAAACAGGGAGGGTGGCTACACCTTC.

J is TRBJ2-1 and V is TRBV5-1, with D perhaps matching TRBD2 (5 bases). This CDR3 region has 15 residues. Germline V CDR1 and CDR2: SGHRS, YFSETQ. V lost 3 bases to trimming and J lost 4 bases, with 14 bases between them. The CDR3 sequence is CASSSQGREYNEQFF. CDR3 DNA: TGCGCCAGCAGCTCCCAAGGACGGGAATACAATGAGCAGTTCTTC.

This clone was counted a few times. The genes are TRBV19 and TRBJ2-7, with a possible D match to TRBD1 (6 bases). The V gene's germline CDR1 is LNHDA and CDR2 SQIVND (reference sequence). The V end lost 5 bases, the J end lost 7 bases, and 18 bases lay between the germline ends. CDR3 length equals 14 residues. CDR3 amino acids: CASSPGHPPREQYF. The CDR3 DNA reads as TGTGCCAGTAGTCCGGGACATCCTCCGAGGGAGCAGTACTTC.

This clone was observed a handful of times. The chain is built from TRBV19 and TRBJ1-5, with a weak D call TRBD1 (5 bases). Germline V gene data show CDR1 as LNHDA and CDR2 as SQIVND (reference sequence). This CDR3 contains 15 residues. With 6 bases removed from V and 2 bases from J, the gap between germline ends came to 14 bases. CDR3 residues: CASSPEGDGNQPQHF. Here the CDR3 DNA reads TGTGCCAGTAGCCCGGAAGGGGATGGCAATCAGCCCCAGCATTTT.

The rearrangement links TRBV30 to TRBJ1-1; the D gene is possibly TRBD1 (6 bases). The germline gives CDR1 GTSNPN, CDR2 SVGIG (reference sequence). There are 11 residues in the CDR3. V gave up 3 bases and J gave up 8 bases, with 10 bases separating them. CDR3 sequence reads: CAWRVGTEAFF. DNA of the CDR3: TGTGCCTGGAGGGTTGGGACAGAAGCTTTCTTT.

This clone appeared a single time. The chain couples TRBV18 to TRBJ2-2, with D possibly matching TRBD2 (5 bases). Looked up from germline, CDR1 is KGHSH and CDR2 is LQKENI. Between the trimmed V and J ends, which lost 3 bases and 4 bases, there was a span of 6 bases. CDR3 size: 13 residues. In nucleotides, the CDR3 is TGTGCCAGCTCACCGGACTCCACCGGGGAGCTGTTTTTT. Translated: CASSPDSTGELFF.

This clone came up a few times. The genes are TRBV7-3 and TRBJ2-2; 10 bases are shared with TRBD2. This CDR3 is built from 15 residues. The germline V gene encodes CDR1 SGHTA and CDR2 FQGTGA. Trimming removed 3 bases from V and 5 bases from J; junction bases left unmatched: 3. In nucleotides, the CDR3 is TGTGCCAGCAGCTTCACTAGCGGGAAGACCGGGGAGCTGTTTTTT. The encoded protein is CASSFTSGKTGELFF.

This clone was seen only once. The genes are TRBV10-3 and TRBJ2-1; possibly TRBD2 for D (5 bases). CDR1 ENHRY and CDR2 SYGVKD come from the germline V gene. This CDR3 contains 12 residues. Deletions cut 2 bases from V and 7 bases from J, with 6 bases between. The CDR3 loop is CAISERENEQFF. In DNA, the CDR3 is TGTGCCATCAGTGAGAGGGAGAATGAGCAGTTCTTC.

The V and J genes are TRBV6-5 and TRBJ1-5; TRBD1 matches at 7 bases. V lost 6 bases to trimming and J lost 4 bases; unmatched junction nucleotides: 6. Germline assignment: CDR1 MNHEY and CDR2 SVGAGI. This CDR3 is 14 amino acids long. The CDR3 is CASSRTGVNQPQHF. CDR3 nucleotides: TGTGCCAGCAGCCGTACAGGGGTTAATCAGCCCCAGCATTTT.

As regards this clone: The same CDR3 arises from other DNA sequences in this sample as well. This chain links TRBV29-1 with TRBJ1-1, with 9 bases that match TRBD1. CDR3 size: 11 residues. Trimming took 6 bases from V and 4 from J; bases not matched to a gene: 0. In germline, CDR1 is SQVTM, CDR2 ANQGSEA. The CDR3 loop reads CSVGQGTEAFF. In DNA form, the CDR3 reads TGCAGCGTGGGACAGGGCACTGAAGCTTTCTTT.

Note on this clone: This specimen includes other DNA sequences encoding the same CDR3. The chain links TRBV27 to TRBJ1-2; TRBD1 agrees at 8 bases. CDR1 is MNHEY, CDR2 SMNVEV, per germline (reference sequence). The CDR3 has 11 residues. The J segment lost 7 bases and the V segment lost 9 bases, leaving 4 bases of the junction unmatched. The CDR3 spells CASSGGFGYTF. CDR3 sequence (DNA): TGTGCCAGTTCAGGGGGCTTTGGCTACACCTTC.

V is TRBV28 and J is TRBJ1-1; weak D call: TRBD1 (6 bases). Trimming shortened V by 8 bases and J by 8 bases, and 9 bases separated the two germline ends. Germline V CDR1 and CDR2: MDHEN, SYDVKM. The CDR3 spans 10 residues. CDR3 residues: CASWGQEAFF. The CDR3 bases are TGTGCCAGCTGGGGGCAAGAAGCTTTCTTT.